A single sample is the source of the 25 T cell receptor beta chains below, sequenced in a study of shared clonotypes between healthy human individuals. This table comes from immunoSEQ multiplex PCR, and its TCRdb copy is limited to in-frame clones, with some not included. The sample lists some 630,000 clones, 72% seen once, with around 1.8% in the top ten. What was sequenced was memory CD4+ T cells sorted from blood. The subset is: CD45RA-negative fraction. The receptors were gathered from a woman under 40 in good health.

This chain joins TRBV5-1 and TRBJ1-1; the D gene is possibly TRBD1 (6 bases). Between the trimmed V and J ends, which lost 4 bases and 4 bases, there was a span of 17 bases. CDR3 length equals 15 residues. From germline, CDR1 is SGHRS and CDR2 YFSETQ. DNA for the CDR3: TGCGCCAGCAGCGACCAGGACAGTAGGAGCACTGAAGCTTTCTTT. It translates to CASSDQDSRSTEAFF. Based on the CDR3 plus reference TRBV5-1 and TRBJ1-1, the full variable domain is KAGVTQTPRYLIKTRGQQVTLSCSPISGHRSVSWYQQTPGQGLQFLFEYFSETQRNKGNFPGRFSGRQFSNSRSEMNVSTLELGDSALYLCASSDQDSRSTEAFFGQGTRLTVV.

The chain recombines TRBV5-4 with TRBJ2-2, with 7 bases lining up with TRBD2. The CDR3 has 14 amino acids. V shed 4 bases, J shed 2 bases, and the junction held 2 bases outside the gene matches. From germline, CDR1 is SGHNT and CDR2 YYREEE (reference sequence). The CDR3 DNA reads TGTGCCAGCAGCGCGGGACTAAACACCGGGGAGCTGTTTTTT. Encoded protein: CASSAGLNTGELFF.

The chain joins TRBV6-4 to TRBJ2-1, with 9 bases fitting TRBD2. Per the germline V gene, CDR1 is MRHNA and CDR2 is SNTAGT. Trimming cost V 7 bases and J 7 bases; bases outside gene matches: 11. The CDR3 runs 15 residues. CDR3 protein: CASKRREGLGNEQFF. The CDR3 region has the DNA TGTGCCAGCAAACGGCGGGAGGGCCTGGGGAATGAGCAGTTCTTC.

This clone was detected a few times. Additional DNA sequences in this sample encode the identical CDR3. The chain carries TRBV5-1 and TRBJ2-1, with D tentatively TRBD2 (5 bases). Trimming took 2 bases from V and 1 from J, leaving 10 bases between them. Germline V gene lookup returns CDR1 SGHRS and CDR2 YFSETQ. The CDR3 is 15 amino acids. CDR3 sequence (DNA): TGCGCCAGCAGCTTTAGCGTAGGTTCCTACAATGAGCAGTTCTTC. Translating gives CASSFSVGSYNEQFF.

The chain combines TRBV25-1 with TRBJ2-7; TRBD1 might be the D (6 bases). Trimming removed 8 bases at V and 2 bases at J, with 10 bases between. The germline V gene encodes CDR1 MGHDK and CDR2 SYGVNS. CDR3 size: 12 residues. CDR3 residues: CASWDTTYEQYF. CDR3 DNA sequence: TGTGCCAGCTGGGACACAACCTACGAGCAGTACTTC.

This sequence joins TRBV5-4 and TRBJ2-2; perhaps TRBD1 as D (5 bases). CDR1 is SGHNT, CDR2 YYREEE, per germline (reference sequence). The length of the CDR3 is 14 residues. Trimming took 2 bases from V and 1 from J, leaving 6 bases between them. The CDR3 sequence: CASSFTGNTGELFF. The CDR3 coding sequence is TGTGCCAGCAGCTTCACAGGGAACACCGGGGAGCTGTTTTTT.

This clone appeared a few times. The CDR3 DNA follows: TGCAGCGTTGAGGGCGGGAGGGCCTCCAGTGAGCAGTTCTTC. Its translation is CSVEGGRASSEQFF. The J gene is TRBJ2-1, the V gene TRBV29-1; 9 nucleotides line up with TRBD2. In germline, CDR1 is SQVTM, CDR2 ANQGSEA. V was clipped by 3 bases and J by 9 bases; unmatched bases: 9. The CDR3 is 14 residues long.

The chain couples TRBV28 to TRBJ2-4, with D possibly matching TRBD1 (6 bases). The length of the CDR3 is 16 residues. Trimming stripped 3 bases from V and 0 bases from J, with 12 bases between. CDR1 is MDHEN and CDR2 is SYDVKM in the germline V gene. In DNA, the CDR3 is TGTGCCAGCAGTTTCAACAGGGTGCGAGCCAAAAACATTCAGTACTTC. Residues: CASSFNRVRAKNIQYF.

The rearrangement uses TRBV6-6 and TRBJ2-1; possible D gene TRBD2, 6 bases. This CDR3 spans 14 amino acids. CDR1 and CDR2 from the germline V gene are MNHNY and SVGAGI (reference sequence). Trimming left V 5 bases short and J 8 bases short, with 16 bases between. The CDR3 here is CASSLPPIADEQFF. CDR3 DNA: TGTGCCAGCAGTCTCCCTCCCATAGCGGATGAGCAGTTCTTC.

This chain links TRBV2 with TRBJ2-7; D might be TRBD1 (6 bases). Trimming removed 6 bases from V and 4 bases from J, with 19 bases in between. Germline V lookup: CDR1 SNHLY, CDR2 FYNNEI. The CDR3 extends over 15 amino acids. This CDR3 is CASRGRWGRGYEQYF. The CDR3 DNA reads TGTGCCAGCAGGGGGCGTTGGGGGCGTGGGTACGAGCAGTACTTC.

This clone appeared a single time. This chain connects TRBV4-1 to TRBJ2-5, with D maybe TRBD1 (5 bases). Per the germline V gene, CDR1 is MGHRA and CDR2 is YSYEKL. With 1 base removed from V and 1 base from J, the gap between germline ends came to 7 bases. This CDR3 has 14 residues. The CDR3 nucleotides are TGCGCCAGCAGCCAAGGGGGCAGCCAAGAGACCCAGTACTTC. This codes for CASSQGGSQETQYF.

In its sample, this clone was seen many times. Other DNA sequences of this sample code for an identical CDR3. The chain has TRBV7-2 and TRBJ1-5, with D hard to call. The CDR3 contains 12 residues. In germline, CDR1 is SGHTA, CDR2 FQGNSA. Trimming removed 5 bases at V and 7 bases at J, with 9 bases between. The CDR3 sequence: CASSLRGQPQHF. In nucleotides, the CDR3 is TGTGCCAGCAGCCTGCGCGGGCAGCCCCAGCATTTT. Full variable domain (rest looked up from reference TRBV7-2 and TRBJ1-5): GAGVSQSPSNKVTEKGKDVELRCDPISGHTALYWYRQSLGQGLEFLIYFQGNSAPDKSGLPSDRFSAERTGGSVSTLTIQRTQQEDSAVYLCASSLRGQPQHFGDGTRLSIL.

The chain carries TRBV5-1 and TRBJ2-7, with 8 nucleotides matching TRBD1. Germline V lookup: CDR1 SGHRS, CDR2 YFSETQ. Trimming removed 1 base from V and 2 bases from J; junction bases left unmatched: 11. This CDR3 is 17 amino acids long. The CDR3 region is CASSLSKNRGTTYEQYF. DNA for the CDR3: TGCGCCAGCAGCTTGTCCAAGAACAGGGGGACAACCTACGAGCAGTACTTC.

The V and J genes are TRBV6-5 and TRBJ1-3; TRBD1 might be the D (6 bases). The CDR3 spans 12 residues. V was cut by 10 bases and J by 14 bases, with 21 bases left in between. Germline loops: CDR1 MNHEY, CDR2 SVGAGI. The CDR3 sequence is CATGEATGALYF. CDR3 in DNA: TGTGCCACCGGGGAGGCGACGGGGGCTTTATATTTT.

The chain recombines TRBV7-2 with TRBJ2-1; D is uncertain. This CDR3 region has 15 residues. Germline V gene lookup returns CDR1 SGHTA and CDR2 FQGNSA. Trimming removed 1 base at V and 2 bases at J, with 9 bases between. CDR3 in DNA: TGTGCCAGCAGCTTAGAGGGCTTCCCCTACAATGAGCAGTTCTTC. Protein: CASSLEGFPYNEQFF.

This clone appeared a single time. The chain uses TRBV6-1 and TRBJ1-2; the D is unclear. Looked up from germline, CDR1 is MNHNS and CDR2 is SASEGT. V lost 7 bases and J lost 8, with 11 bases in between. The CDR3 contains 11 residues. CDR3 sequence: CASTFSDGYTF. The CDR3 region has the DNA TGTGCCAGCACCTTCTCAGACGGCTACACCTTC.

The J gene is TRBJ2-5, the V gene TRBV6-5, with D perhaps matching TRBD2 (6 bases). Germline V gene sequence: CDR1 MNHEY, CDR2 SVGAGI. The CDR3 runs 16 residues. V was shortened by 0 bases and J by 1 base, with 12 bases between the two germline ends. In DNA, the CDR3 is TGTGCCAGCAGTTACTCTCCGGGGGAAGGCCAAGAGACCCAGTACTTC. Its translation is CASSYSPGEGQETQYF.

The chain links TRBV6-6 to TRBJ1-2; D is unclear. The germline V gene encodes CDR1 MNHNY and CDR2 SVGAGI (reference sequence). V lost 5 bases and J lost 9, with 13 bases in between. This CDR3 comprises 12 residues. CDR3 nucleotide sequence: TGTGCCAGCAGTACAGCGGAATCAAGCTACACCTTC. This translates into CASSTAESSYTF.

The chain recombines TRBV15 with TRBJ2-6, with 7 bases fitting TRBD1. This CDR3 spans 16 amino acids. V lost 5 bases to trimming and J lost 0 bases; unmatched junction nucleotides: 4. Germline CDR1 is LNHNV and CDR2 is YYDKDF (reference sequence). The CDR3 spells CATSDRQGSGANVLTF. The CDR3 DNA sequence: TGTGCCACCAGCGACCGACAGGGCTCTGGGGCCAACGTCCTGACTTTC.

The genes are TRBV19 and TRBJ2-5; D is possibly TRBD1 (5 bases). This CDR3 region has 14 residues. Trimming removed 4 bases from V and 3 bases from J, with 12 bases in between. Germline V gives CDR1 LNHDA, CDR2 SQIVND (reference sequence). The CDR3 protein is CASSRISGKETQYF. DNA of the CDR3: TGTGCCAGTAGTAGGATATCAGGGAAAGAGACCCAGTACTTC.

This chain connects TRBV29-1 to TRBJ2-1, with D perhaps matching TRBD2 (5 bases). Germline V gene data show CDR1 as SQVTM and CDR2 as ANQGSEA. The CDR3 consists of 11 residues. Trimming pared 3 bases from V and 12 bases from J, leaving 12 bases between. The chain's CDR3 is CSVDSADWQFF. The CDR3 DNA is TGCAGCGTTGATAGCGCCGATTGGCAGTTCTTC.

DNA for the CDR3: TGTGCCAGCAGCCAAGCCCAACTAGCGGGGCTCGGTGAGCAGTTCTTC. Encoded protein: CASSQAQLAGLGEQFF. The chain joins TRBV14 to TRBJ2-1; 10 bases line up with TRBD2. The CDR3 runs 16 residues. Trimming removed 1 base from V and 9 bases from J; junction bases left unmatched: 9. Germline V gives CDR1 SGHDN, CDR2 FVKESK.

Remarks on this clone: Within the sample, other DNA sequences also encode this same CDR3. The V call is TRBV6-1, the J call TRBJ1-5; no firm D call. Trimming cost V 2 bases and J 0 bases, with 5 bases left between them. From germline, CDR1 is MNHNS and CDR2 SASEGT. This CDR3 is built from 14 residues. Here the CDR3 DNA reads TGTGCCAGCAGTGAATACGGTAGCAATCAGCCCCAGCATTTT. Its protein is CASSEYGSNQPQHF.

The chain uses TRBV19 and TRBJ1-4; maybe TRBD1 (5 bases). Trimming took 4 bases from V and 7 from J, leaving 10 bases between them. Germline V lookup: CDR1 LNHDA, CDR2 SQIVND (reference sequence). CDR3 length equals 13 residues. This CDR3 reads CASSSLQGEKLFF. In DNA form, the CDR3 reads TGTGCCAGTAGTAGCCTGCAGGGTGAAAAACTGTTTTTT.

The chain couples TRBV2 to TRBJ2-7, with TRBD2 matching 11 bases. CDR1 is SNHLY, CDR2 FYNNEI, per germline. The V segment lost 6 bases and the J segment 4 bases; nucleotides outside the gene matches: 14. This CDR3 is built from 17 residues. CDR3 sequence: CASSEQLAGVRRYEQYF. Written as DNA, the CDR3 is TGTGCCAGCAGCGAACAACTAGCGGGAGTGAGAAGGTACGAGCAGTACTTC.